These 17 T cell receptor beta chains were sequenced from one sample in a study of blood T cell repertoires in COVID-19. Using immunoSEQ multiplex PCR, the repertoire was profiled, and TCRdb retains in-frame clones only, with some absent. The sample comprises about 180,000 clones, 70% to 90% of which are singletons, and roughly 9.8% rests with the top ten. The sequencing input was peripheral blood. These receptors were taken from a woman older than 75 with acute or convalescent COVID-19.

The DNA for the CDR3 is TGTGCCAGCACCACGAGCGGGGGGGCTGGGGAGACCCAGTACTTC. It is translated as CASTTSGGAGETQYF. V is TRBV27 and J is TRBJ2-5; 10 bases align to TRBD2. The germline gives CDR1 MNHEY, CDR2 SMNVEV (reference sequence). The CDR3 sequence is 15 residues long. V lost 7 bases to trimming and J lost 5 bases; unmatched junction nucleotides: 10.

This rearrangement joins TRBV30 to TRBJ1-2, with D perhaps matching TRBD1 (6 bases). This CDR3 is built from 14 residues. V was shortened by 2 bases and J by 4 bases, with 14 bases between the two germline ends. Germline lookup yields CDR1 GTSNPN and CDR2 SVGIG (reference sequence). The CDR3 loop is CAWSLTGTAYGYTF. The CDR3, as DNA: TGTGCCTGGAGTCTAACAGGGACCGCCTATGGCTACACCTTC. Looking up the rest from reference TRBV30 and TRBJ1-2 gives the full variable domain: SQTIHQWPATLVQPVGSPLSLECTVEGTSNPNLYWYRQAAGRGLQLLFYSVGIGQISSEVPQNLSASRPQDRQFILSSKKLLLSDSGFYLCAWSLTGTAYGYTFGSGTRLTVV.

The table lists this clone with a count of one. The chain uses TRBV6-5 and TRBJ2-1; 8 positions match TRBD2. Trimming at V came to 6 bases and at J to 9 bases, leaving 10 bases not matched to a gene. The CDR3 runs 14 residues. CDR1 is MNHEY, CDR2 SVGAGI, per germline. DNA of the CDR3: TGTGCCAGCAGACGCCCCGGACTAGCCGGTGAGCAGTTCTTC. It yields the protein CASRRPGLAGEQFF.

This clone was seen once. The J gene is TRBJ2-3, the V gene TRBV13; D perhaps matches TRBD2 (6 bases). Germline lookup yields CDR1 PRHDT and CDR2 FYEKMQ (reference sequence). The CDR3 extends over 14 amino acids. V gave up 5 bases and J gave up 5 bases, with 14 bases separating them. CDR3 DNA: TGTGCCAGCAGCCTGACTAGTGCTGGAGATACGCAGTATTTT. Translation gives CASSLTSAGDTQYF.

The chain uses TRBV12-5 and TRBJ2-3, with a weak D call TRBD2 (6 bases). Trimming took off 7 bases at V and 3 bases at J, with 14 bases between the two ends. Per germline, CDR1 LGHNT and CDR2 FRNRAP. The CDR3 is 14 amino acids. The CDR3 protein is CASEVSGVTDTQYF. Here the CDR3 DNA reads TGTGCTAGTGAAGTCTCGGGGGTGACAGATACGCAGTATTTT.

This clone was detected only once. The J gene is TRBJ2-7, the V gene TRBV3-1 (or the pseudogene TRBV3-2), with 11 bases aligning to TRBD2. The CDR3 is made up of 15 amino acids. J lost 3 bases, V lost 4 bases, and 5 bases had no gene match. Germline V CDR1 and CDR2: LGHDT, YNNKEL (reference sequence). The CDR3 is CASSPGTSGGYEQYF. The CDR3 bases are TGTGCCAGCAGCCCAGGGACTAGCGGTGGCTACGAGCAGTACTTC.

J is TRBJ1-2 and V is TRBV5-1; D ambiguous. The germline CDR1 and CDR2 sequences are SGHRS and YFSETQ. The V end lost 4 bases, the J end lost 4 bases, and 11 bases lay between the germline ends. The CDR3 has 13 residues. The CDR3 loop is CASSPSGIYGYTF. DNA of the CDR3: TGCGCCAGCAGCCCTAGCGGCATCTATGGCTACACCTTC. Based on the CDR3 plus reference TRBV5-1 and TRBJ1-2, the full variable domain is KAGVTQTPRYLIKTRGQQVTLSCSPISGHRSVSWYQQTPGQGLQFLFEYFSETQRNKGNFPGRFSGRQFSNSRSEMNVSTLELGDSALYLCASSPSGIYGYTFGSGTRLTVV.

The chain is built from TRBV7-2 and TRBJ2-3; 10 nucleotides align to TRBD2. Germline V gives CDR1 SGHTA, CDR2 FQGNSA. The CDR3 totals 17 residues. With 4 bases clipped from V and 3 bases from J, the junction kept 10 bases outside the gene matches. Here the CDR3 reads CASSSGLSGGATDTQYF. The CDR3 bases are TGTGCCAGCAGCTCCGGACTCAGCGGGGGGGCAACAGATACGCAGTATTTT.

The DNA of the CDR3 is TGTGCCAGTAGTAGAAACTTGGGGCCCTTTGGCAATCAGCCCCAGCATTTT. This gives the protein CASSRNLGPFGNQPQHF. The chain recombines TRBV19 with TRBJ1-5; D perhaps matches TRBD1 (5 bases). Deletions cut 4 bases from V and 2 bases from J, with 18 bases between. Germline V gives CDR1 LNHDA, CDR2 SQIVND (reference sequence). The CDR3 has 17 residues.

The genes are TRBV30 and TRBJ1-5; tentative D call: TRBD1 (6 bases). This CDR3 comprises 17 residues. Per the germline V gene, CDR1 is GTSNPN and CDR2 is SVGIG (reference sequence). Trimming shortened V by 0 bases and J by 6 bases, and 21 bases separated the two germline ends. CDR3 bases: TGTGCCTGGAGTGTATCTGAATTCGGCCTGACAGGTCAGCCCCAGCATTTT. Translated, it gives CAWSVSEFGLTGQPQHF.

The CDR3: CASSTTWGGPQTQYF. The CDR3 region has the DNA TGTGCCAGTAGTACCACTTGGGGAGGGCCGCAGACCCAGTACTTC. The chain couples TRBV19 to TRBJ2-5; 7 nucleotides line up with TRBD2. V was pared by 4 bases and J by 6 bases, with 11 bases of the junction left unmatched. The CDR3 contains 15 residues. Germline lookup yields CDR1 LNHDA and CDR2 SQIVND (reference sequence).

This sequence joins TRBV20-1 and TRBJ2-3, with 13 bases that match TRBD2. CDR1 is DFQATT, CDR2 SNEGSKA, per germline (reference sequence). The V gene end was trimmed by 3 bases and the J gene end by 5 bases; junction bases not matched to a gene: 14. This CDR3 comprises 18 residues. The CDR3 protein is CSASAGRELAGGRDTQYF. The CDR3 coding sequence is TGCAGTGCTAGTGCGGGTCGAGAACTAGCGGGGGGGAGAGATACGCAGTATTTT.

The chain uses TRBV6-5 and TRBJ1-3, with 9 bases identical to TRBD1. Germline values: CDR1 MNHEY, CDR2 SVGAGI. V was clipped by 7 bases and J by 6 bases; unmatched bases: 10. The CDR3 sequence is 15 residues long. This CDR3 reads CASKPARDRENTIYF. As DNA, the CDR3 is TGTGCCAGCAAGCCGGCTCGGGACAGGGAAAACACCATATATTTT.

CDR3 region: CASSQDPKREGYNEQFF. CDR3 sequence (DNA): TGTGCCAGCAGCCAAGATCCCAAGCGGGAGGGGTACAATGAGCAGTTCTTC. The J gene is TRBJ2-1, the V gene TRBV14; 10 bases line up with TRBD2. The ends lost 0 bases at V and 4 bases at J; junction bases unmatched: 6. The CDR3 is 17 residues long. CDR1 SGHDN and CDR2 FVKESK come from the germline V gene. The entire variable domain, with the rest obtained from reference TRBV14 and TRBJ2-1, is as follows: EAGVTQFPSHSVIEKGQTVTLRCDPISGHDNLYWYRRVMGKEIKFLLHFVKESKQDESGMPNNRFLAERTGGTYSTLKVQPAELEDSGVYFCASSQDPKREGYNEQFFGPGTRLTVL.

This sequence joins TRBV5-1 and TRBJ2-1; 13 bases align to TRBD2. Trimming took 1 base from V and 0 from J; bases not matched to a gene: 7. Germline-derived CDR1 and CDR2 are SGHRS and YFSETQ. The CDR3 extends over 19 amino acids. The CDR3 nucleotides read TGCGCCAGCAGCTTGTTGGGACTAGCGGGGTTTAGCTCCTACAATGAGCAGTTCTTC. It specifies CASSLLGLAGFSSYNEQFF.

CDR3 coding DNA: TGCGCCAGCAGCTTGGGGACTAGCCGCCACACCGGGGAGCTGTTTTTT. Translating gives CASSLGTSRHTGELFF. The V and J genes are TRBV5-1 and TRBJ2-2; 8 bases agree with TRBD2. The CDR3 is 16 amino acids. The V segment lost 0 bases and the J segment 3 bases; nucleotides outside the gene matches: 4. Germline lookup yields CDR1 SGHRS and CDR2 YFSETQ.

The chain couples TRBV2 to TRBJ1-5; TRBD1 is a possible D gene (5 bases). This CDR3 is built from 14 residues. V lost 2 bases to trimming and J lost 6 bases, with 11 bases between them. Germline CDR1 is SNHLY and CDR2 is FYNNEI. This CDR3 reads CASSEIRGVQPQHF. The DNA for the CDR3 is TGTGCCAGCAGTGAAATACGGGGGGTTCAGCCCCAGCATTTT.